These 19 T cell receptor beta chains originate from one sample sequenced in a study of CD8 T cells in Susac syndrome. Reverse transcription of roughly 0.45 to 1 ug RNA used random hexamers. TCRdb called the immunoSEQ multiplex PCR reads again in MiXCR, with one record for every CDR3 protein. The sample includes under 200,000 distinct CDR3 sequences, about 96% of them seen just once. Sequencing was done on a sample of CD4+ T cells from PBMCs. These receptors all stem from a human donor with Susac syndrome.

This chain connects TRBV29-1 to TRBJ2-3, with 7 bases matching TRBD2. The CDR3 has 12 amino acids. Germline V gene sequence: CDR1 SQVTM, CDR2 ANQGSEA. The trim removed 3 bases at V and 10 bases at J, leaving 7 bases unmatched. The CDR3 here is CSVETSPTSQYF. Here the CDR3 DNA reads TGCAGCGTTGAGACTAGCCCCACATCGCAGTATTTT.

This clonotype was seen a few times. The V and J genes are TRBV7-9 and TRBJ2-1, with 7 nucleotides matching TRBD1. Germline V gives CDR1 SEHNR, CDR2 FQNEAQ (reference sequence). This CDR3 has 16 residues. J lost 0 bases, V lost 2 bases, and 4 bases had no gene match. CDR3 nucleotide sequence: TGTGCCAGCAGCTTACTGGGACAGAGCTCCTACAATGAGCAGTTCTTC. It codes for CASSLLGQSSYNEQFF.

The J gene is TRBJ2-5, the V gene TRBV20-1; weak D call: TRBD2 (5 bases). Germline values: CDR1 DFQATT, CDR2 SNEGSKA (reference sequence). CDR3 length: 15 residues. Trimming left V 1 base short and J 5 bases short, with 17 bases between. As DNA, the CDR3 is TGCAGTGCTAGAGTGTCGGGGAGATCTCACGAGACCCAGTACTTC. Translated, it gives CSARVSGRSHETQYF.

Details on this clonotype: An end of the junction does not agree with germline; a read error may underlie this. CDR3 in DNA: TGTGCTAGCAGCCCACTAGCGGGAGGCACCGGGGAGCTGTTTTTT. Protein: CASSPLAGGTGELFF. The genes are TRBV7-7 and TRBJ2-2; TRBD2 agrees at 12 bases. The length of the CDR3 is 15 residues. Germline V gene lookup returns CDR1 SSHAT and CDR2 FNYEAQ (reference sequence). The full variable domain, completed using reference TRBV7-7 and TRBJ2-2, is GAGVSQSPRYKVTKRGQDVTLRCDPISSHATLYWYQQALGQGPEFLTYFNYEAQPDKSGLPSDRFSAERPEGSISTLTIQRTEQRDSAMYRCASSPLAGGTGELFFGEGSRLTVL.

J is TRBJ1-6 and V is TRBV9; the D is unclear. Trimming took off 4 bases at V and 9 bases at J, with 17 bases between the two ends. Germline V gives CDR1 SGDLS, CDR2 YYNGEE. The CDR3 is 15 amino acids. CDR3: CASSLGGELGSPLHF. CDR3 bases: TGTGCCAGCAGCCTGGGCGGGGAATTGGGTTCACCCCTCCACTTT.

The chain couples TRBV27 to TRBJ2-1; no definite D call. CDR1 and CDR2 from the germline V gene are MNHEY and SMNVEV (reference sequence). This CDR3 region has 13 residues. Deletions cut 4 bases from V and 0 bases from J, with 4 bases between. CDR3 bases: TGTGCCAGCAGTTCAGGCTCCTACAATGAGCAGTTCTTC. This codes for CASSSGSYNEQFF.

Here the CDR3 reads CASSKVRGTGANVLTF. The CDR3 nucleotides are TGTGCCAGCAGCAAAGTTCGCGGGACTGGGGCCAACGTCCTGACTTTC. The V gene is TRBV21-1, the J gene TRBJ2-6; no DNA check was done on the table's D call, TRBD2. TRBV21-1 is flagged as a pseudogene. CDR3 length equals 16 residues.

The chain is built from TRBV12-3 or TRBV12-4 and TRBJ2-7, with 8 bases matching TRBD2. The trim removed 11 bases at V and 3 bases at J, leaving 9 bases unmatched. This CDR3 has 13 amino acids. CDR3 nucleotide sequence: TGTGCCTCTCATTCCAGCGGGGGCTACGAGCAGTACTTC. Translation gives CASHSSGGYEQYF.

In DNA form, the CDR3 reads TGTGCCAGCAGCCCCCCCCTTCTGACTCCAAGCGAGCAGTACTTC. This encodes CASSPPLLTPSEQYF. The chain links TRBV28 to TRBJ2-7; D not resolved. The length of the CDR3 is 15 residues. The V gene's germline CDR1 is MDHEN and CDR2 SYDVKM. With 6 bases removed from V and 6 bases from J, the gap between germline ends came to 21 bases.

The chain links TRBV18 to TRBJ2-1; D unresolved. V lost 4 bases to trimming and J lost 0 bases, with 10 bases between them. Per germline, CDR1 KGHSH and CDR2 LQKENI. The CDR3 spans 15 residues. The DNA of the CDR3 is TGTGCCAGCTCACTAGACCCGAGCTCCTACAATGAGCAGTTCTTC. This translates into CASSLDPSSYNEQFF.

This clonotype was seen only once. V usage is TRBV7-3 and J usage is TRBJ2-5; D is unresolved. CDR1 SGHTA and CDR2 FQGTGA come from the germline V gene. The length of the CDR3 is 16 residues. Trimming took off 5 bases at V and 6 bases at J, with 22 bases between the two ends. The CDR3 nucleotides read TGTGCCAGCAGCCCACTCTCCCGGGTGGTCCCACAGACCCAGTACTTC. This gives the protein CASSPLSRVVPQTQYF. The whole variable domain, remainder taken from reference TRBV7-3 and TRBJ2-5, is GAGVSQTPSNKVTEKGKYVELRCDPISGHTALYWYRQSLGQGPEFLIYFQGTGAADDSGLPNDRFFAVRPEGSVSTLKIQRTERGDSAVYLCASSPLSRVVPQTQYFGPGTRLLVL.

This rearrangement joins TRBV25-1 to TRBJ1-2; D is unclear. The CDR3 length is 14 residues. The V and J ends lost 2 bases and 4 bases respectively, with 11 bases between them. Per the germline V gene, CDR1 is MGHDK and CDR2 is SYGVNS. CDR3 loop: CASSETGHSYGYTF. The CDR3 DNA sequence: TGTGCCAGCAGTGAAACTGGTCACAGCTATGGCTACACCTTC.

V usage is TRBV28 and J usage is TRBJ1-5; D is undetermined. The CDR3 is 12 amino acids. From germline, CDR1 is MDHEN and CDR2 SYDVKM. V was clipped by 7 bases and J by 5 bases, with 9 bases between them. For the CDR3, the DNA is TGTGCCAGCAATGACCTCCATCAGCCCCAGCATTTT. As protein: CASNDLHQPQHF.

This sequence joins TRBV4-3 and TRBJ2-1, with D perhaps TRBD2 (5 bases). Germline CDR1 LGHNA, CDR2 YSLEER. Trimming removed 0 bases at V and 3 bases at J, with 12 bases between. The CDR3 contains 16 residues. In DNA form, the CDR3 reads TGCGCCAGCAGCCAAGAGAGGGCCGGATTCTACAATGAGCAGTTCTTC. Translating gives CASSQERAGFYNEQFF.

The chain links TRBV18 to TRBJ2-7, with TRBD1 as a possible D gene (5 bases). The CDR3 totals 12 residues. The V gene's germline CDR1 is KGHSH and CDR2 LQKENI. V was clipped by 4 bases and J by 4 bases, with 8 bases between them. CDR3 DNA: TGTGCCAGCTCACTCACAGGTTACGAGCAGTACTTC. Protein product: CASSLTGYEQYF. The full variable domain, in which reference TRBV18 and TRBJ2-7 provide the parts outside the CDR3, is NAGVMQNPRHLVRRRGQEARLRCSPMKGHSHVYWYRQLPEEGLKFMVYLQKENIIDESGMPKERFSAEFPKEGPSILRIQQVVRGDSAAYFCASSLTGYEQYFGPGTRLTVT.

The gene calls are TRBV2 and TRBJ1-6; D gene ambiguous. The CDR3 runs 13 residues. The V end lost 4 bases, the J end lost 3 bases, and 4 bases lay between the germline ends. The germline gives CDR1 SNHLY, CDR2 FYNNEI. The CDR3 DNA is TGTGCCAGCAGTGGGGACTATAATTCACCCCTCCACTTT. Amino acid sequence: CASSGDYNSPLHF.

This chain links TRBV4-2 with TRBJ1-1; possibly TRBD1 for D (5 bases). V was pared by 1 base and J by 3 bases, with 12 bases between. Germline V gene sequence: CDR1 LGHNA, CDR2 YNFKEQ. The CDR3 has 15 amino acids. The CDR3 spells CASSQVEGRDTEAFF. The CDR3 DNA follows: TGTGCCAGCAGCCAAGTTGAAGGCAGGGACACTGAAGCTTTCTTT.

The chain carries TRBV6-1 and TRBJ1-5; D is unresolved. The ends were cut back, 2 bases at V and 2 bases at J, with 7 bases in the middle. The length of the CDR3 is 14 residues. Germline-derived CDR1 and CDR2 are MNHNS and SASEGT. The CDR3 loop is CASSERAGNQPQHF. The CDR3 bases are TGTGCCAGCAGTGAAAGGGCCGGCAATCAGCCCCAGCATTTT.

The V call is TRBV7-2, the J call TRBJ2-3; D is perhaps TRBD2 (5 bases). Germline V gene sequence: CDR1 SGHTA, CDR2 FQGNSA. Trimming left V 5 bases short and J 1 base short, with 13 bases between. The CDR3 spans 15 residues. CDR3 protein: CASSLVRAGTDTQYF. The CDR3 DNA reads TGTGCCAGCAGCCTAGTGAGGGCTGGCACAGATACGCAGTATTTT.